This T cell receptor beta chain was retrieved from a study of blood T cell repertoires in COVID-19. As for the study in general: From T cells, B-cell-depleted T cells, or PBMCs came the material, which was cDNA or gDNA.

In the authors' workflow: Amplifying reference gene primers gave estimates of nucleated cell counts. TCRdb keeps only in-frame clones here, not all; method: immunoSEQ multiplex PCR. D and trimming were read from the DNA, whereas the V and J calls and clone size are those reported in that table. The sample yields about 190,000 clones, around 83% seen once. This CDR3 has 14 residues. V shed 6 bases, J shed 5 bases, and the junction held 9 bases outside the gene matches. Looked up from germline, CDR1 is MNHEY and CDR2 is SMNVEV (reference sequence). Participant ages covered about 18 to 95 years across 24 US areas.

The J gene is TRBJ1-2, the V gene TRBV27; 7 bases are shared with TRBD1. Sequenced: PBMCs or T cells enriched from blood (not recorded which). The source is a woman aged 25 to 45 who had been exposed to COVID-19. CDR3 in amino acids: CASSKAQGSYGYTF. The CDR3 DNA reads TGTGCCAGCAGCAAAGCACAGGGGAGTTATGGCTACACCTTC.